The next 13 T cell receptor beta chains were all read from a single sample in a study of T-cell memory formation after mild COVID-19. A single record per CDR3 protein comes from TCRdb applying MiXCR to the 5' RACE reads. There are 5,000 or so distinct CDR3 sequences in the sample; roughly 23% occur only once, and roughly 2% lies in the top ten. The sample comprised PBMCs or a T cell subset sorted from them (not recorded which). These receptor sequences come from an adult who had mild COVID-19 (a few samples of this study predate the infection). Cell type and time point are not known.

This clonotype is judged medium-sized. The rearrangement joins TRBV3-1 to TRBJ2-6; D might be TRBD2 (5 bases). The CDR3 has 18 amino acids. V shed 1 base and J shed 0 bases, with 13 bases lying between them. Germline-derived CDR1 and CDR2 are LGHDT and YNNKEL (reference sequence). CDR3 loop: CASSQVAGKSSGANVLTF. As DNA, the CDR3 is TGTGCCAGCAGCCAAGTGGCCGGGAAGAGCTCTGGGGCCAACGTCCTGACTTTC.

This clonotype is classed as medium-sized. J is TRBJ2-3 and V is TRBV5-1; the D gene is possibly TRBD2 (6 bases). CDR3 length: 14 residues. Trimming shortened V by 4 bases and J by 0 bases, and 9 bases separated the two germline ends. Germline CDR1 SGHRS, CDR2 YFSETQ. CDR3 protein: CASSVGTSTDTQYF. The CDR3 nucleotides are TGCGCCAGCAGCGTGGGGACTAGCACAGATACGCAGTATTTT.

The CDR3 reads CASNRGGGELFF. DNA for the CDR3: TGTGCCAGCAATAGGGGCGGCGGGGAGCTGTTTTTT. The chain uses TRBV2 and TRBJ2-2; TRBD1 might be the D (5 bases). The CDR3 is 12 residues long. The V end lost 7 bases, the J end lost 7 bases, and 10 bases lay between the germline ends. Germline V gene lookup returns CDR1 SNHLY and CDR2 FYNNEI.

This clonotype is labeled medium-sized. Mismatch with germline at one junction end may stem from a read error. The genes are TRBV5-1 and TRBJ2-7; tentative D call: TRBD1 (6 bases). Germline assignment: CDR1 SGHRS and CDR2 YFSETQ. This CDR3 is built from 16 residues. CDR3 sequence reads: CASSLGAPPGSYEQYF. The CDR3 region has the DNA TGCGCCAGCAGTTTGGGGGCCCCCCCGGGCTCCTACGAGCAGTACTTC.

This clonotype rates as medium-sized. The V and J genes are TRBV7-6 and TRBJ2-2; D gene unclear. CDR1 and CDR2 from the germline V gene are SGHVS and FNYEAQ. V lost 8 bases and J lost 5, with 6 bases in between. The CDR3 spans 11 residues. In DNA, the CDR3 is TGTGCCAGCGCTTATACCGGGGAGCTGTTTTTT. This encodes CASAYTGELFF. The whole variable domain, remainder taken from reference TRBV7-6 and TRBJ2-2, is GAGVSQSPRYKVTKRGQDVALRCDPISGHVSLYWYRQALGQGPEFLTYFNYEAQQDKSGLPNDRFSAERPEGSISTLTIQRTEQRDSAMYRCASAYTGELFFGEGSRLTVL.

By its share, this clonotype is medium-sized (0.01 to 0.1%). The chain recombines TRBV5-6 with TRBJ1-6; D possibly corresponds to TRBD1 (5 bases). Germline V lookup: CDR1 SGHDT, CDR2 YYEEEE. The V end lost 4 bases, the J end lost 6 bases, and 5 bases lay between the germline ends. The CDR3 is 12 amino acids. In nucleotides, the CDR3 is TGTGCCAGCAGCCAGGGTAATTCACCCCTCCACTTT. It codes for CASSQGNSPLHF.

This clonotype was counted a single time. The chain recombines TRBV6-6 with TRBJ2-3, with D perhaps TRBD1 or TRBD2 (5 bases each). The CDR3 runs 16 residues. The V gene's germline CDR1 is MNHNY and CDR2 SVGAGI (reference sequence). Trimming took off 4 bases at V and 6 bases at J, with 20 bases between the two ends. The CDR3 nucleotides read TGTGCCAGCAGTTTTCCGGGGCCGCGCGCCCCCGATACGCAGTATTTT. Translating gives CASSFPGPRAPDTQYF.

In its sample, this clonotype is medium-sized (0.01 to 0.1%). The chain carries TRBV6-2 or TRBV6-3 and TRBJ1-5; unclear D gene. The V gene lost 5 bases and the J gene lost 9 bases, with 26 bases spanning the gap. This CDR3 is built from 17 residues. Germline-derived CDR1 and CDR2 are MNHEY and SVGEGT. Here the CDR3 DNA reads TGTGCCAGCAGTACCCTCCTACCCGACGGACCCTTAAGGCCCCAGCATTTT. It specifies CASSTLLPDGPLRPQHF.

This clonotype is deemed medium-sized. CDR3 nucleotide sequence: TGTGCCAGCAGTTTAACTCGGGGGGGCACAGATACGCAGTATTTT. It translates to CASSLTRGGTDTQYF. V gene TRBV27 combines with J gene TRBJ2-3; 7 bases line up with TRBD2. V trimming: 2 bases; J trimming: 1 base; junction bases outside the gene matches: 3. The CDR3 totals 15 residues. Per germline, CDR1 MNHEY and CDR2 SMNVEV (reference sequence).

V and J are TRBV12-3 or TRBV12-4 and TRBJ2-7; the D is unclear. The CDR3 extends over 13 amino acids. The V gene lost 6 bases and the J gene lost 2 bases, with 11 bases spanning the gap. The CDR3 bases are TGTGCCAGCAGGAGGACGGAGACCTACGAGCAGTACTTC. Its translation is CASRRTETYEQYF.

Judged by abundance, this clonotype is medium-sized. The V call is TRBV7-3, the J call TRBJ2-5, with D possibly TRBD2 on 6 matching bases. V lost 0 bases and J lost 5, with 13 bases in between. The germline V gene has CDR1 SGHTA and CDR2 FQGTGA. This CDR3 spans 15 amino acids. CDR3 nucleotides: TGTGCCAGCAGCTTAACTGGACTTGGAGGGGAGACCCAGTACTTC. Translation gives CASSLTGLGGETQYF.

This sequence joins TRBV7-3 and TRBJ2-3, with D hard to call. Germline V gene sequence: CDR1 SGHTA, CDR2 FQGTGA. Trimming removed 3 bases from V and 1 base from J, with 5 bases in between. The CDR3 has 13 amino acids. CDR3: CASSFVRTDTQYF. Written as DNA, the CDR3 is TGTGCCAGCAGCTTTGTGCGCACAGATACGCAGTATTTT.

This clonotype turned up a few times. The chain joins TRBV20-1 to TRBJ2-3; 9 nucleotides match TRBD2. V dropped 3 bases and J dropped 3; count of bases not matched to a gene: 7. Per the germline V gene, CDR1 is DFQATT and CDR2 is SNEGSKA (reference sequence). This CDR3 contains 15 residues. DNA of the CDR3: TGCAGTGCTAGCCAAAGAACTAGCGGGACAGATACGCAGTATTTT. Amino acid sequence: CSASQRTSGTDTQYF.